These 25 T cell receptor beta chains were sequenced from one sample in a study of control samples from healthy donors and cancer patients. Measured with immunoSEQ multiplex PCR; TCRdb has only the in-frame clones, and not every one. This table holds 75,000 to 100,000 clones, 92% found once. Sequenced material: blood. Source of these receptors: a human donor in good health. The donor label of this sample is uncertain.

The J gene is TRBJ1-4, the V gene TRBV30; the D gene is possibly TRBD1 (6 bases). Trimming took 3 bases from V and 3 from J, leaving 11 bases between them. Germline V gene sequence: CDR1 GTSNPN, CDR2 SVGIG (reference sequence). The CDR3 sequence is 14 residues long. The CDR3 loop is CAWSDQGSNEKLFF. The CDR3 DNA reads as TGTGCCTGGAGCGATCAGGGGTCTAATGAAAAACTGTTTTTT.

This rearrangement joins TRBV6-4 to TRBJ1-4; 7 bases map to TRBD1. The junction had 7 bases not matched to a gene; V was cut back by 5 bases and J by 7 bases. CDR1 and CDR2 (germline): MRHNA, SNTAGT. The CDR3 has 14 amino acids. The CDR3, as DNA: TGTGCCAGCAGTAGTGGACAGGAGGGTGAAAAACTGTTTTTT. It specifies CASSSGQEGEKLFF.

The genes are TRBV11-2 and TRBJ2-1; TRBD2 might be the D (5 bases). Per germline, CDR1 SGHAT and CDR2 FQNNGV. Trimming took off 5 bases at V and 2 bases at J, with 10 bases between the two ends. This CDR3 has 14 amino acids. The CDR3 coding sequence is TGTGCCAGCAGCCGGGCGGGTGCCTACAATGAGCAGTTCTTC. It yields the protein CASSRAGAYNEQFF.

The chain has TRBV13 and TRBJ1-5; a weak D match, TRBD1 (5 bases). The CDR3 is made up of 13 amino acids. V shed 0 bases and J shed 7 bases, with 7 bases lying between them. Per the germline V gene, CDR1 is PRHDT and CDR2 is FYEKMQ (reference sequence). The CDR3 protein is CASSLGGGQPQHF. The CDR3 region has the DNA TGTGCCAGCAGCTTAGGGGGGGGACAGCCCCAGCATTTT. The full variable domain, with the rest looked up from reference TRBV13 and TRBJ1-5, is AAGVIQSPRHLIKEKRETATLKCYPIPRHDTVYWYQQGPGQDPQFLISFYEKMQSDKGSIPDRFSAQQFSDYHSELNMSSLELGDSALYFCASSLGGGQPQHFGDGTRLSIL.

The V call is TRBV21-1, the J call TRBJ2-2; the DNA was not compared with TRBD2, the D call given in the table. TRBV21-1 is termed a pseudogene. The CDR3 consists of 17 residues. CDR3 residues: CASSKVVPALNTGELFF. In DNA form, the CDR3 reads TGTGCCAGCAGCAAAGTAGTTCCAGCGCTGAACACCGGGGAGCTGTTTTTT.

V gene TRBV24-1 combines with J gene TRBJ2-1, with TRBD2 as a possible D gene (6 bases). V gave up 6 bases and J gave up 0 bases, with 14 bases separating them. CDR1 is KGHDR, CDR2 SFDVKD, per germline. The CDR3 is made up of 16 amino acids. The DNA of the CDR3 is TGTGCCACCAGTCTACGCGGGAACCGCTCCTACAATGAGCAGTTCTTC. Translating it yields CATSLRGNRSYNEQFF.

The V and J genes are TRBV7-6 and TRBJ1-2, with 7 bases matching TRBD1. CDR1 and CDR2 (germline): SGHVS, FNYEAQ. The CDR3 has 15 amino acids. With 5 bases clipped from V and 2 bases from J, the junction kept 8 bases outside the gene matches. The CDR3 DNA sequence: TGTGCCAGCAGCATAAGACAGGGCGCCAACTATGGCTACACCTTC. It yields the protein CASSIRQGANYGYTF.

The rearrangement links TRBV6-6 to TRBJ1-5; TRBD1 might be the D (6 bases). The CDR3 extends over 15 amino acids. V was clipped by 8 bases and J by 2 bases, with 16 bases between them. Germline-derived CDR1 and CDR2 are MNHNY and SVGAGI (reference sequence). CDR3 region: CASHKSQGGNQPQHF. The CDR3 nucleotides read TGTGCCAGCCATAAATCACAGGGTGGCAATCAGCCCCAGCATTTT.

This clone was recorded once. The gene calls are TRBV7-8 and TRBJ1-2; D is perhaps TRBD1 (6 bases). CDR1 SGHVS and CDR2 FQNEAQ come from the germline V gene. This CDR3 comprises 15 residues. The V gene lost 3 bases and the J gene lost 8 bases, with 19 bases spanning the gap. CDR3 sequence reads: CASSLGVSGAKGYTF. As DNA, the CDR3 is TGTGCCAGCAGCTTGGGGGTATCGGGGGCTAAAGGCTACACCTTC.

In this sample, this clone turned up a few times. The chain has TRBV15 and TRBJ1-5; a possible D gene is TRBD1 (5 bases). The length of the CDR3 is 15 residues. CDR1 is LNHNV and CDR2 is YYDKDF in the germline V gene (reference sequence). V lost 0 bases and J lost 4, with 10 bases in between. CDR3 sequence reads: CATSRDKGFNQPQHF. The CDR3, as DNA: TGTGCCACCAGCAGAGATAAGGGGTTTAATCAGCCCCAGCATTTT.

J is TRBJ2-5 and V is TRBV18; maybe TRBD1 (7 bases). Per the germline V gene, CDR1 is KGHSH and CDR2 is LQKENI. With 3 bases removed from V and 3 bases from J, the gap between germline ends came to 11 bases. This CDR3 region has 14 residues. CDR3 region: CASSPIRGEETQYF. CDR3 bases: TGTGCCAGCTCACCCATCAGGGGGGAAGAGACCCAGTACTTC.

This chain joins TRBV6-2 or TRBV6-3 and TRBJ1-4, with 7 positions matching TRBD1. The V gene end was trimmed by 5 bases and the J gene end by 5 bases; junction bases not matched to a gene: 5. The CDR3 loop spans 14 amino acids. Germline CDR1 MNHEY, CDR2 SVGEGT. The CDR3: CASSPRGQNEKLFF. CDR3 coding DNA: TGTGCCAGCAGTCCAAGGGGACAGAATGAAAAACTGTTTTTT.

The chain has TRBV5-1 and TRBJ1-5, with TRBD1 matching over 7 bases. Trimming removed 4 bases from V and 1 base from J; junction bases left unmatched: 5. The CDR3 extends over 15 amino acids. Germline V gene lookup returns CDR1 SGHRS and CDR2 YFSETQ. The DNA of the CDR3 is TGCGCCAGCAGCCGACAGGGTAGGAGCAATCAGCCCCAGCATTTT. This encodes CASSRQGRSNQPQHF.

In nucleotides, the CDR3 is TGTGCCAGCAGCTTAGAGAACAGACTTAACTATGGCTACACCTTC. Its translation is CASSLENRLNYGYTF. The rearrangement uses TRBV5-4 and TRBJ1-2; D gene uncertain. The CDR3 has 15 amino acids. V was clipped by 2 bases and J by 1 base, with 12 bases between them. Germline V gene sequence: CDR1 SGHNT, CDR2 YYREEE (reference sequence).

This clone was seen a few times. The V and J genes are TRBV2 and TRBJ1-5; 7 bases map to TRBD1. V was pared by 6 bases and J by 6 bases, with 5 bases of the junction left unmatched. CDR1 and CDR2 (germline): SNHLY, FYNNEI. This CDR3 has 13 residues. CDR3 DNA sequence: TGTGCCAGCAGCGGACAGGAGGGTCAGCCCCAGCATTTT. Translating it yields CASSGQEGQPQHF. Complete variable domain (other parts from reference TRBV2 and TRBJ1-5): EPEVTQTPSHQVTQMGQEVILRCVPISNHLYFYWYRQILGQKVEFLVSFYNNEISEKSEIFDDQFSVERPDGSNFTLKIRSTKLEDSAMYFCASSGQEGQPQHFGDGTRLSIL.

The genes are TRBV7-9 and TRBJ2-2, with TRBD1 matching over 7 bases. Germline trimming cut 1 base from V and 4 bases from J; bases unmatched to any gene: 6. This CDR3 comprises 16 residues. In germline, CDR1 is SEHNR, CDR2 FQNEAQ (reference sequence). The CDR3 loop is CASSLGTGAGTGELFF. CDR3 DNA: TGTGCCAGCAGCTTAGGAACAGGGGCTGGCACCGGGGAGCTGTTTTTT. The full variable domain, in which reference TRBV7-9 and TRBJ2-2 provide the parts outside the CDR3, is DTGVSQNPRHKITKRGQNVTFRCDPISEHNRLYWYRQTLGQGPEFLTYFQNEAQLEKSRLLSDRFSAERPKGSFSTLEIQRTEQGDSAMYLCASSLGTGAGTGELFFGEGSRLTVL.

This CDR3 reads CASSPGRVDEKLFF. CDR3 bases: TGCGCCAGCAGTCCGGGACGAGTCGATGAAAAACTGTTTTTT. V and J are TRBV5-1 and TRBJ1-4, with a weak D call TRBD1 (5 bases). There are 14 residues in the CDR3. Germline V lookup: CDR1 SGHRS, CDR2 YFSETQ. V shed 5 bases and J shed 6 bases, with 14 bases lying between them.

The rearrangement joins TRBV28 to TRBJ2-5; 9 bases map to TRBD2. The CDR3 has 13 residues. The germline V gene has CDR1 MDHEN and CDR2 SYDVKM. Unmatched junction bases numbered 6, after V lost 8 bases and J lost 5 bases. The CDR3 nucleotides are TGTGCCAGCGGCGGGGGGGCTGGGGAGACCCAGTACTTC. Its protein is CASGGGAGETQYF.

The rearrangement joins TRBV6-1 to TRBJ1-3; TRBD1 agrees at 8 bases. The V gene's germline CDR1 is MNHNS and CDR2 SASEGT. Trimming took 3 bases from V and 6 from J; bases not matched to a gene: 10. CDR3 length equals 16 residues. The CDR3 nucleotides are TGTGCCAGCAGTGATTGGAACCGGGACAGGTCAAACACCATATATTTT. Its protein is CASSDWNRDRSNTIYF.

CDR3 coding DNA: TGTGCCAGCAGTGAGGGGAGGTTCAAATCTCAAGAGACCCAGTACTTC. Its protein is CASSEGRFKSQETQYF. V is TRBV6-1 and J is TRBJ2-5; maybe TRBD2 (6 bases). Germline V lookup: CDR1 MNHNS, CDR2 SASEGT. This CDR3 is 16 amino acids long. Trimming pared 3 bases from V and 2 bases from J, leaving 16 bases between.

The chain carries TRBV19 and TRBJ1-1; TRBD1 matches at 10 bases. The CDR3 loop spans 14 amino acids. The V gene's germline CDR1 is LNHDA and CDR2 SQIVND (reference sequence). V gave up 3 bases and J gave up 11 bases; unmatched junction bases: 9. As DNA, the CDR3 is TGTGCCAGTAGTATCGGGACAGGGGCCCCGATGGCTTTCTTT. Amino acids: CASSIGTGAPMAFF.

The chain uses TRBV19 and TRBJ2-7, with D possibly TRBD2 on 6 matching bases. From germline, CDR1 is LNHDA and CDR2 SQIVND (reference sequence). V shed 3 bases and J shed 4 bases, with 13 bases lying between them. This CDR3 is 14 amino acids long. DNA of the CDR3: TGTGCCAGTAGTATTGGCGGGAATTGGTACGAGCAGTACTTC. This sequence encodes CASSIGGNWYEQYF.

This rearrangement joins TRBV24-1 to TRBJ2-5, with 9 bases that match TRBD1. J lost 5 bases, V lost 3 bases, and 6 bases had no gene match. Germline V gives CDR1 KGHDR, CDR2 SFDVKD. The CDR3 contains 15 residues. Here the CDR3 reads CATSDGTGGRETQYF. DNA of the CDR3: TGTGCCACCAGTGATGGAACAGGGGGCAGGGAGACCCAGTACTTC.

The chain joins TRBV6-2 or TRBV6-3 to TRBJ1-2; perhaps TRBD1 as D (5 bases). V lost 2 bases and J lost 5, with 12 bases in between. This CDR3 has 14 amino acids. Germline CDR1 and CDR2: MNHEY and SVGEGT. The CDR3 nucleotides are TGTGCCAGCAGTTACAAAGCCAGGGCATATGGCTACACCTTC. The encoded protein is CASSYKARAYGYTF.

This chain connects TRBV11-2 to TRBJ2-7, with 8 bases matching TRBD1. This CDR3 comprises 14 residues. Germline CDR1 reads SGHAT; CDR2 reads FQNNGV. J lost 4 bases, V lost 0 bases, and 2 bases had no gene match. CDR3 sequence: CASSLERDRYEQYF. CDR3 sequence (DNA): TGTGCCAGCAGCTTAGAACGGGACAGGTACGAGCAGTACTTC.